A selection of T cell receptor beta chains follows, all from one sample in a study of CD8+CD57+ T cells in acquired aplastic anemia. TCRdb re-called the reads with MiXCR, one entry per CDR3 protein. The sample contains hundreds of thousands of distinct CDR3 sequences, around 30% of which appear only once. Sequenced input: sorted CD4+, CD8+, or CD8+CD57+ T cells (not recorded which) from PBMCs. The receptors derive from a human donor with aplastic anemia. Each CDR3 is given with its conserved first and last residue. The order of the fields is V gene, D gene, clone size, CDR3 length, J gene, CDR3 DNA, CDR3 protein. The D gene is left open where the match is weak. Rows may omit the clone size; those that give it use once, few, many or a size class.

>TRBV20-1|TRBD1|many|18|TRBJ1-6
TGCAGTGCTAGAGGCCGAAGAACTATGGGACAGGGGATTTCACCCCTCCACTTT
CSARGRRTMGQGISPLHF
>TRBV9|TRBD2|many|15|TRBJ2-5
TGTGCCAGCGGAGGACGGGGAGCGGGAGAAGAGACCCAGTACTTC
CASGGRGAGEETQYF
>TRBV6-6|TRBD2|few|13|TRBJ2-1
TGTGCCAGCAGTTACGCAGCGGGAGATGAGCAGTTCTTC
CASSYAAGDEQFF
>TRBV20-1|TRBD2|few|15|TRBJ2-7
TGCAGTGCTAGACCCCTAAGCGGGATGGGGGACGAGCAGTACTTC
CSARPLSGMGDEQYF
>TRBV6-2/TRBV6-3|.|.|12|TRBJ1-6
TGTGCCAGCAGTTACAGGGGTTCACCCCTCCACTTT
CASSYRGSPLHF
>TRBV25-1|.|.|13|TRBJ2-7
TGTGCCAGCACAGGGTTGGATGGCTACGAGCAGTACTTC
CASTGLDGYEQYF
>TRBV2|.|.|12|TRBJ1-5
TGTGCCAGCAGTTGGGGGGTACAGTACGAGCATTTT
CASSWGVQYEHF
>TRBV11-2|.|.|15|TRBJ1-4
TGTGCCAGCAGCCCCCGCGGCGGGGGTAATGAAAAACTGTTTTTT
CASSPRGGGNEKLFF
>TRBV30|.|few|13|TRBJ1-5
TGTGCCTGGAGTGGGGGGGGCGATCAGCCCCAGCATTTT
CAWSGGGDQPQHF
>TRBV9|.|many|13|TRBJ2-7
TGTGCCAGCAGCGTGGGGGGGACACACGAGCAGTACTTC
CASSVGGTHEQYF
>TRBV2|TRBD2|few|12|TRBJ2-7
TGTGCCAGCACCCTAGCGGGAGGGCAAGGGTACTTC
CASTLAGGQGYF
>TRBV10-3|.|.|14|TRBJ1-5
TGTGCCATCCGGTCTAGCGGAGCGGGGGAGACCCAGCATTTT
CAIRSSGAGETQHF
>TRBV2|.|few|14|TRBJ2-7
TGTGCCAGCAGCTTGCGCCGTAAGGACTACGAGCAGTACTTC
CASSLRRKDYEQYF
>TRBV5-1|.|.|15|TRBJ1-1
TGCGCCAGCAGCTACCAGGACAGCATGAACACTGAAGCTTTCTTT
CASSYQDSMNTEAFF
>TRBV9|.|few|16|TRBJ2-1
TGTGCCAGCAGCGTAGGCCCGGGAGTCTCCTACAATGAGCAGTTCTTC
CASSVGPGVSYNEQFF
>TRBV20-1|.|.|13|TRBJ2-5
TGCAGTGCTGGGATTGGTTATCGGGAGACCCAGTACTTC
CSAGIGYRETQYF
>TRBV30|.|few|11|TRBJ1-4
TGTGCCTGGAGTGTAGGTGAAAAACTGTTTTTT
CAWSVGEKLFF
>TRBV29-1|.|many|15|TRBJ2-7
TGCAGCGTTGAAGATCCCGGCGGGCCGAGCTACGAGCAGTACTTC
CSVEDPGGPSYEQYF
>TRBV19|TRBD1|many|15|TRBJ2-7
TGTGCCAGTAGTGTATCCGGGACAGATCCTTACGAGCAGTACTTC
CASSVSGTDPYEQYF